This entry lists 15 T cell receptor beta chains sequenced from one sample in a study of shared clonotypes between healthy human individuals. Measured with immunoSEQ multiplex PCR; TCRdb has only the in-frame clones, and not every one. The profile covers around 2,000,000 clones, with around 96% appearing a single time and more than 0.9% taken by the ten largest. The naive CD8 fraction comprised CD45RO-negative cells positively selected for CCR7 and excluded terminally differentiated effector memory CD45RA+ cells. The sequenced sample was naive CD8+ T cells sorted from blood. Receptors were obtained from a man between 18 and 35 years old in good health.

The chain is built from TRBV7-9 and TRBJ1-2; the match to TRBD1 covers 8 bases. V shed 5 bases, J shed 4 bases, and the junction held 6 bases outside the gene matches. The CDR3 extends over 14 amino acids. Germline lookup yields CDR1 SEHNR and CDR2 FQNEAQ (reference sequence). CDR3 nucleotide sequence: TGTGCCAGCAGCCCCCGGGACAGGACCTATGGCTACACCTTC. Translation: CASSPRDRTYGYTF.

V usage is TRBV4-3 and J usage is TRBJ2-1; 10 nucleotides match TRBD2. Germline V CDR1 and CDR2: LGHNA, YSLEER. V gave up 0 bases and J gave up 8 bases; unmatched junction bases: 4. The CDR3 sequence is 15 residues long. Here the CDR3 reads CASSQEGTSVYEQFF. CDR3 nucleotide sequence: TGCGCCAGCAGCCAAGAAGGGACTAGCGTTTATGAGCAGTTCTTC.

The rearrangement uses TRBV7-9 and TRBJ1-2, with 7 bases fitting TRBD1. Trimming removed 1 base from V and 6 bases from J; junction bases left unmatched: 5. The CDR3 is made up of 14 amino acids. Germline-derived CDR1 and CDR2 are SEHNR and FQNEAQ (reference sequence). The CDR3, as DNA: TGTGCCAGCAGCTTAGTCCCCGGACAGGATGGCTACACCTTC. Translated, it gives CASSLVPGQDGYTF.

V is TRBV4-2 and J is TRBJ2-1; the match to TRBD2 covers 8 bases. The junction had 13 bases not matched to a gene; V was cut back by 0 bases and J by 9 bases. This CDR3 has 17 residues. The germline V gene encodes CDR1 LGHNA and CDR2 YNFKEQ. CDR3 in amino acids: CASSQDIGSGGLTEQFF. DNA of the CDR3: TGTGCCAGCAGCCAAGATATCGGAAGCGGGGGCCTTACTGAGCAGTTCTTC.

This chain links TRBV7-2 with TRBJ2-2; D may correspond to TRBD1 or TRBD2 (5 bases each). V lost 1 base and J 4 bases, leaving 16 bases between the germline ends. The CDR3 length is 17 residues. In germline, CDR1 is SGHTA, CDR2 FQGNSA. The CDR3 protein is CASSLEAVWGFTGELFF. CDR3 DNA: TGTGCCAGCAGCTTAGAGGCGGTCTGGGGGTTCACCGGGGAGCTGTTTTTT. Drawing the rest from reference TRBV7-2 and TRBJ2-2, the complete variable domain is GAGVSQSPSNKVTEKGKDVELRCDPISGHTALYWYRQSLGQGLEFLIYFQGNSAPDKSGLPSDRFSAERTGGSVSTLTIQRTQQEDSAVYLCASSLEAVWGFTGELFFGEGSRLTVL.

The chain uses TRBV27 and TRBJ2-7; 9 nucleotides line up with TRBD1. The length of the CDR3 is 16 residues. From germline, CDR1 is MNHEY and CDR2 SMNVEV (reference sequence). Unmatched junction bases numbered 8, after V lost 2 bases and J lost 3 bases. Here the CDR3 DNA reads TGTGCCAGCAGTTTAGGGACAGGGAGTTCCGTCTACGAGCAGTACTTC. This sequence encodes CASSLGTGSSVYEQYF.

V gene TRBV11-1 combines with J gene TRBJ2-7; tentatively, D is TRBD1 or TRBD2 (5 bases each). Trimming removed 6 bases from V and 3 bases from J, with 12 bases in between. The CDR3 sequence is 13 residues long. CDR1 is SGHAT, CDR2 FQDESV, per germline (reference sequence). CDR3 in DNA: TGTGCCAGCAGTTCAGGGACCCACTACGAGCAGTACTTC. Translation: CASSSGTHYEQYF.

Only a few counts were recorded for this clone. The CDR3, as DNA: TGTGCCAGTACCGTCGGGGCCAACGTCCTGACTTTC. Its protein product is CASTVGANVLTF. The V and J genes are TRBV19 and TRBJ2-6; D is uncertain. Germline V gene data show CDR1 as LNHDA and CDR2 as SQIVND (reference sequence). CDR3 size: 12 residues. The V and J ends lost 7 bases and 4 bases respectively, with 5 bases between them.

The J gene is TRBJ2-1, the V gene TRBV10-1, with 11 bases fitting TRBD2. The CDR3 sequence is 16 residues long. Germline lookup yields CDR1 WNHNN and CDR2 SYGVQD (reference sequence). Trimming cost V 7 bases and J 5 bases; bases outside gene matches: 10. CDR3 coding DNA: TGCGCCAGCATCTTACTACTAGCGGGAGTCCACAATGAGCAGTTCTTC. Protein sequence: CASILLLAGVHNEQFF.

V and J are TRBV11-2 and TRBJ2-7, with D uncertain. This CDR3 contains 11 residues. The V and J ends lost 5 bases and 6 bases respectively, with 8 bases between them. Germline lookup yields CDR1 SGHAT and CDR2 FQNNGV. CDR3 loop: CASSPSAEQYF. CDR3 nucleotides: TGTGCCAGCAGCCCATCCGCCGAGCAGTACTTC.

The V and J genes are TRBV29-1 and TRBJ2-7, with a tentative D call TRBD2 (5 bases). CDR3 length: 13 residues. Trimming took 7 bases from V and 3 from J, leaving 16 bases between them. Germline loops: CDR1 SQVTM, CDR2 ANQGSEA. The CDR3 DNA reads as TGCAGCGCCAAAACCCCCCGGGGCTACGAGCAGTACTTC. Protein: CSAKTPRGYEQYF.

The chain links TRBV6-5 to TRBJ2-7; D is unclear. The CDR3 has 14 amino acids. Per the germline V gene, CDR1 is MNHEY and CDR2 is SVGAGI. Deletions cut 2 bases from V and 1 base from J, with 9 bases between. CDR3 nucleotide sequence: TGTGCCAGCAGTTACGACTTGGCATCCTACGAGCAGTACTTC. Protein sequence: CASSYDLASYEQYF.

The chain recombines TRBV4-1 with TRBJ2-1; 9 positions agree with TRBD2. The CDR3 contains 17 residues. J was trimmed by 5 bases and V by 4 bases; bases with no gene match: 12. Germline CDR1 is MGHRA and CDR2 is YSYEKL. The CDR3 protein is CASSLSALAGWHNEQFF. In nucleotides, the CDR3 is TGCGCCAGCAGCCTGTCCGCTCTAGCGGGGTGGCACAATGAGCAGTTCTTC.

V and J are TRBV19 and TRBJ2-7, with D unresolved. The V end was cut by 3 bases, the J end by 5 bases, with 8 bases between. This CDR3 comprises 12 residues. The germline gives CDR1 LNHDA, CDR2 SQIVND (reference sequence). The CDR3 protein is CASSIGSHEQYF. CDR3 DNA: TGTGCCAGTAGTATTGGGTCCCACGAGCAGTACTTC.

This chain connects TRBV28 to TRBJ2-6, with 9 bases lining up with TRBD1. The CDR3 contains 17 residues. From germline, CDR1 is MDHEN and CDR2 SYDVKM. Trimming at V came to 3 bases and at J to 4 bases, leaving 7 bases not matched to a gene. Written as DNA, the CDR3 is TGTGCCAGCAGTTTGAACAGGGGGCGAGAAGGGGCCAACGTCCTGACTTTC. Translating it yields CASSLNRGREGANVLTF.